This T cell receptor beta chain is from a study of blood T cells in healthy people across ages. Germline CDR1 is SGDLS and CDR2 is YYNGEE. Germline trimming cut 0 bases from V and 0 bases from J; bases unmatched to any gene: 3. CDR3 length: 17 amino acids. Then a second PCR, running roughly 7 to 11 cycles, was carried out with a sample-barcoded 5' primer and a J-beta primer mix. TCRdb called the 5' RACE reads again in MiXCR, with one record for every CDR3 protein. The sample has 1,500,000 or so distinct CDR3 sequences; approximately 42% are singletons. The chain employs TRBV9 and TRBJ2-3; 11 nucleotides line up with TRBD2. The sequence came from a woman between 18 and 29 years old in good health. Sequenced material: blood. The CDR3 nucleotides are TGTGCCAGCAGCGTAGATCTAGCGGGGGGAAGCACAGATACGCAGTATTTT. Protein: CASSVDLAGGSTDTQYF.